This T cell receptor (beta chain) was found in a study of T-cell memory formation after mild COVID-19. Study as a whole: TCR clusters were largely donor specific.

This clonotype was detected only a few times. In TCRdb, the 5' RACE reads were re-called with MiXCR into one record per CDR3 protein. This sample has more than 70,000 distinct CDR3 sequences, with around 14% found just once. The germline V gene encodes CDR1 MDHEN and CDR2 SYDVKM. Germline trimming cut 5 bases from V and 0 bases from J; bases unmatched to any gene: 6. The CDR3 spans 15 residues. The rearrangement joins TRBV28 to TRBJ1-2; 7 bases fit TRBD1. Material: PBMCs or a T cell subset sorted from them (not recorded which). This clonotype was obtained from an adult woman who had mild COVID-19 (a few samples of this study predate the infection). Cell type and time point are not known. DNA for the CDR3: TGTGCCAGCAGTCATCAGGACAGGACTAACTATGGCTACACCTTC. This translates into CASSHQDRTNYGYTF.